Listed below are T cell receptor beta chains from one sample, sequenced in a study of blood T cell repertoires in COVID-19. Sequencing was performed with immunoSEQ multiplex PCR; in TCRdb, only in-frame clones are kept and a portion is missing. The profile shows around 99,000 clones, 75% to 95% of them singletons. The sample comprised peripheral blood. These receptors were obtained from a woman aged 25 to 39 with acute or convalescent COVID-19. CDR3s include the opening cysteine and the closing phenylalanine or tryptophan. Fields, in order: J gene, D gene, V gene, clone size, CDR3 protein, CDR3 DNA. A D gene is named only where the DNA matches it firmly. Clone size is shown for a subset of rows, as once, few, many or a class of expanded clone.

j_gene: TRBJ1-3
d_gene: NA
v_gene: TRBV7-8
abundance: NA
CDR3aa: CASSVRQGNTIYF
CDR3nt: TGTGCCAGCAGCGTTCGACAGGGAAACACCATATATTTT

j_gene: TRBJ1-2
d_gene: NA
v_gene: TRBV6-6
abundance: NA
CDR3aa: CASSQLTGLGRNYGYTF
CDR3nt: TGTGCCAGCAGTCAGCTGACAGGCCTTGGGAGAAACTATGGCTACACCTTC

j_gene: TRBJ2-7
d_gene: TRBD2
v_gene: TRBV9
abundance: NA
CDR3aa: CASSPQVLAGAYEQYF
CDR3nt: TGTGCCAGCAGCCCTCAGGTGTTAGCGGGAGCCTACGAGCAGTACTTC

j_gene: TRBJ2-7
d_gene: TRBD2
v_gene: TRBV30
abundance: NA
CDR3aa: CAWSGPGGSYEQYF
CDR3nt: TGTGCCTGGAGTGGTCCGGGGGGCTCCTACGAGCAGTACTTC

j_gene: TRBJ2-3
d_gene: TRBD1
v_gene: TRBV5-1
abundance: NA
CDR3aa: CASSFHRGSTDTQYF
CDR3nt: TGCGCCAGCAGCTTCCACAGGGGGAGCACAGATACGCAGTATTTT

j_gene: TRBJ1-2
d_gene: TRBD1
v_gene: TRBV5-1
abundance: once
CDR3aa: CASSDGTDYGYTF
CDR3nt: TGCGCCAGCAGCGACGGGACAGACTATGGCTACACCTTC

j_gene: TRBJ2-1
d_gene: NA
v_gene: TRBV27
abundance: NA
CDR3aa: CASRSWQGYNEQFF
CDR3nt: TGTGCCAGCAGATCCTGGCAGGGCTACAATGAGCAGTTCTTC

j_gene: TRBJ1-1
d_gene: NA
v_gene: TRBV27
abundance: once
CDR3aa: CASSSIRTAAEAFF
CDR3nt: TGTGCCAGCAGTTCCATCAGGACTGCGGCTGAAGCTTTCTTT

j_gene: TRBJ1-3
d_gene: NA
v_gene: TRBV5-1
abundance: NA
CDR3aa: CASSLADGSGNTIYF
CDR3nt: TGCGCCAGCAGCTTGGCCGACGGGTCTGGAAACACCATATATTTT

j_gene: TRBJ1-2
d_gene: TRBD1
v_gene: TRBV3-1/TRBV3-2
abundance: NA
CDR3aa: CASSPLRTGSGYTF
CDR3nt: TGTGCCAGCAGCCCCTTAAGGACAGGGAGCGGCTACACCTTC

j_gene: TRBJ2-2
d_gene: TRBD1
v_gene: TRBV11-3
abundance: NA
CDR3aa: CASSLEQGWGIPGELFF
CDR3nt: TGTGCCAGCAGCTTAGAACAGGGGTGGGGGATCCCCGGGGAGCTGTTTTTT

j_gene: TRBJ1-1
d_gene: TRBD1
v_gene: TRBV7-8
abundance: NA
CDR3aa: CASSSGQGRTEAFF
CDR3nt: TGTGCCAGCAGCTCGGGACAGGGCCGCACTGAAGCTTTCTTT

j_gene: TRBJ1-1
d_gene: NA
v_gene: TRBV6-2/TRBV6-3
abundance: once
CDR3aa: CASSYSTLVGDTEAFF
CDR3nt: TGTGCCAGCAGTTACTCGACTTTGGTCGGGGACACTGAAGCTTTCTTT

j_gene: TRBJ2-3
d_gene: TRBD1
v_gene: TRBV7-2
abundance: NA
CDR3aa: CASSSPTGTTDTQYF
CDR3nt: TGTGCCAGCAGCTCCCCGACAGGGACCACAGATACGCAGTATTTT

j_gene: TRBJ1-1
d_gene: TRBD1
v_gene: TRBV19
abundance: NA
CDR3aa: CASSRQGEVYTEAFF
CDR3nt: TGTGCCAGTAGTAGACAGGGGGAAGTGTACACTGAAGCTTTCTTT

j_gene: TRBJ1-5
d_gene: NA
v_gene: TRBV2
abundance: NA
CDR3aa: CASSENVDSNQPQHF
CDR3nt: TGTGCCAGCAGTGAAAACGTAGATAGCAATCAGCCCCAGCATTTT

j_gene: TRBJ1-6
d_gene: NA
v_gene: TRBV7-3
abundance: NA
CDR3aa: CASSITSDLSVSPLHF
CDR3nt: TGTGCCAGCAGCATAACATCCGACTTATCGGTCTCACCCCTCCACTTT

j_gene: TRBJ2-3
d_gene: NA
v_gene: TRBV7-3
abundance: NA
CDR3aa: CASSPSSDTQYF
CDR3nt: TGTGCCAGCAGCCCCTCCTCAGATACGCAGTATTTT

j_gene: TRBJ1-2
d_gene: NA
v_gene: TRBV2
abundance: once
CDR3aa: CASSEGVRTNYGYTF
CDR3nt: TGTGCCAGCAGTGAGGGAGTCCGGACCAACTATGGCTACACCTTC

j_gene: TRBJ2-2
d_gene: TRBD1
v_gene: TRBV10-3
abundance: NA
CDR3aa: CAITGTGAGELFF
CDR3nt: TGTGCCATCACCGGGACAGGGGCCGGGGAGCTGTTTTTT

j_gene: TRBJ1-3
d_gene: NA
v_gene: TRBV19
abundance: NA
CDR3aa: CASSILTSGSSGNTIYF
CDR3nt: TGTGCCAGTAGTATACTGACCTCGGGAAGCTCTGGAAACACCATATATTTT

j_gene: TRBJ2-3
d_gene: NA
v_gene: TRBV3-1/TRBV3-2
abundance: NA
CDR3aa: CASSQAVGGHTDTQYF
CDR3nt: TGTGCCAGCAGCCAAGCTGTGGGGGGTCACACAGATACGCAGTATTTT

j_gene: TRBJ2-1
d_gene: TRBD2
v_gene: TRBV5-1
abundance: NA
CDR3aa: CASSLSTGGPGEQFF
CDR3nt: TGCGCCAGCAGCTTATCTACGGGAGGGCCGGGTGAGCAGTTCTTC

j_gene: TRBJ1-2
d_gene: TRBD1
v_gene: TRBV4-2
abundance: NA
CDR3aa: CASSLGTAYGYTF
CDR3nt: TGTGCCAGCAGCCTCGGGACAGCCTATGGCTACACCTTC

j_gene: TRBJ2-3
d_gene: NA
v_gene: TRBV19
abundance: NA
CDR3aa: CASSTPSGPNTDTQYF
CDR3nt: TGTGCCAGTAGTACTCCCTCGGGTCCAAACACAGATACGCAGTATTTT

j_gene: TRBJ1-2
d_gene: NA
v_gene: TRBV5-6
abundance: NA
CDR3aa: CASSLALGRANYGYTF
CDR3nt: TGTGCCAGCAGCTTGGCTTTGGGCAGGGCCAACTATGGCTACACCTTC

j_gene: TRBJ1-1
d_gene: NA
v_gene: TRBV15
abundance: NA
CDR3aa: CATSRNNRGNTEAFF
CDR3nt: TGTGCCACCAGCAGAAACAATCGAGGAAACACTGAAGCTTTCTTT

j_gene: TRBJ1-5
d_gene: NA
v_gene: TRBV6-6
abundance: NA
CDR3aa: CASTQGRNQPQHF
CDR3nt: TGTGCCAGCACACAGGGACGCAATCAGCCCCAGCATTTT

j_gene: TRBJ1-1
d_gene: NA
v_gene: TRBV11-3
abundance: once
CDR3aa: CASSLDGIGGENTEAFF
CDR3nt: TGTGCCAGCAGCTTAGATGGGATAGGGGGGGAGAACACTGAAGCTTTCTTT

j_gene: TRBJ1-4
d_gene: NA
v_gene: TRBV7-9
abundance: NA
CDR3aa: CASSSGRRNEKLFF
CDR3nt: TGTGCCAGCAGCTCAGGAAGGAGGAATGAAAAACTGTTTTTT

j_gene: TRBJ2-6
d_gene: NA
v_gene: TRBV9
abundance: NA
CDR3aa: CASSAYRLSGANVLTF
CDR3nt: TGTGCCAGCAGCGCCTATAGACTCTCTGGGGCCAACGTCCTGACTTTC

j_gene: TRBJ2-3
d_gene: NA
v_gene: TRBV5-4
abundance: once
CDR3aa: CASSLQRLQTDTQYF
CDR3nt: TGTGCCAGCAGCTTGCAACGGCTACAGACAGATACGCAGTATTTT

j_gene: TRBJ1-6
d_gene: NA
v_gene: TRBV5-1
abundance: NA
CDR3aa: CASSLGYNKDSPLHF
CDR3nt: TGCGCCAGCAGCTTGGGGTATAACAAAGATTCACCCCTCCACTTT

j_gene: TRBJ2-7
d_gene: TRBD1
v_gene: TRBV9
abundance: NA
CDR3aa: CASSAGTGLPEQYF
CDR3nt: TGTGCCAGCAGCGCAGGGACAGGATTACCAGAGCAGTACTTC

j_gene: TRBJ2-4
d_gene: TRBD1
v_gene: TRBV5-4
abundance: NA
CDR3aa: CASSRSRLGQELLAKNIQYF
CDR3nt: TGTGCCAGCAGTCGTAGCCGTCTTGGACAGGAATTGCTAGCCAAAAACATTCAGTACTTC

j_gene: TRBJ2-7
d_gene: TRBD1
v_gene: TRBV6-5
abundance: NA
CDR3aa: CASSLRDRPYEQYF
CDR3nt: TGTGCCAGCAGCCTCCGGGACAGGCCCTACGAGCAGTACTTC

j_gene: TRBJ2-1
d_gene: NA
v_gene: TRBV29-1
abundance: once
CDR3aa: CSVEGRNEQFF
CDR3nt: TGCAGCGTTGAGGGGCGGAATGAGCAGTTCTTC

j_gene: TRBJ2-7
d_gene: NA
v_gene: TRBV7-7
abundance: NA
CDR3aa: CASSLGRSYEQYF
CDR3nt: TGTGCCAGCAGCTTGGGCCGTTCCTACGAGCAGTACTTC